The present T cell receptor (beta chain) was sequenced within a study of CD8+ T cells in alopecia areata (dated by TCRdb to the late 2010s). Notes on the research overall: The treated patients took part in an open-label pilot trial in which moderate-to-severe alopecia areata was treated with oral tofacitinib at 5 to 10 mg twice daily. RNA was obtained with the PAXgene miRNA kit for fixed scalp, the miRNeasy kit for PBMCs, and the RNeasy kit for mouse skin. TCRbeta CDR3 regions were amplified by immunoSEQ multiplex PCR with 35 Vbeta forward and 13 Jbeta reverse primers. Biopsies were taken from tofacitinib-treated patients at baseline and at 4 and 24 weeks of treatment, and a later scalp biopsy was taken in several of the tofacitinib-treated patients. Human TCRbeta sequencing covered scalp tissue and sorted CD4+ and CD8+ peripheral blood T cells from patchy and totalis/universalis alopecia areata patients and healthy controls. In both human patients and the C3H/HeJ mouse model, the study applied high-throughput TCRbeta sequencing to look at T cell clonal expansion in alopecia areata. Scalp clonality was compared among normal scalp (n=4), patchy alopecia areata scalp (n=8), and alopecia totalis/universalis scalp (n=8). Tofacitinib was given for 6 to 18 months, followed by 6 months of follow-up off drug to assess delayed response and recurrence. Results and caveats for the whole study, not just this receptor: Unlike mouse skin, which is dominated by gammadelta T cells, normal human skin has resident alphabeta T cells that are also sequenced, and this complicates analysis of the scalp TCR repertoire. Higher clonality and more expanded CD8+ clones were observed in lesional scalp than in normal scalp, particularly in alopecia totalis/universalis, a finding suggestive of antigenic drive. Shared TCR sequences between patients were less evident than in mice, which may be partly attributable to HLA diversity in the patient population.

This clone was recorded many times. The target of this receptor is not known. Nothing much larger sits one base from this clone, and base qualities are not available. Its CDR3 holds 14 amino acids, cysteine through phenylalanine. Of the read, only the CDR3 DNA is kept; its 42 bases are in frame from base 1. In the germline V gene (reference sequence), CDR1 corresponds to LNHDA and CDR2 to SQIVND. V lost 9 bases and J lost 7 bases; the stretch between them is 19 bases long. This specimen's time point label, interpreted: baseline before oral tofacitinib. Lesional scalp punch biopsies and peripheral blood were obtained from alopecia areata patients. PBMCs were isolated by density centrifugation and stained for CD3, CD4 and CD8, after which CD4+ and CD8+ T cells were sorted on a FACSAria. Libraries were constructed by the immunoSEQ multiplex PCR assay. RNA was extracted from all samples and reverse transcribed into cDNA, which served as template for TCR sequencing. SuperScript III was used for first-strand cDNA synthesis, primed with a 2:1 mix of oligo-dT and random hexamers. A synthetic immune receptor repertoire was used to measure amplification bias, and any remaining bias was corrected computationally. Per the authors' processing: Raw reads were preprocessed for error removal, and CDR3 was defined according to IMGT conventions as running from the conserved cysteine to phenylalanine. Clonality was computed as 1 minus the Shannon entropy, with the entropy normalized by log2 of the number of productive unique TCRs. Whether scalp clones were CD4 or CD8 was inferred by matching scalp TCRbeta sequences against CD4 and CD8 repertoires sorted from blood. What TCRdb holds here is the immuneACCESS table cut down to in-frame rearrangements. Part of the clones is not present; checked against another copy, under half of the missing clones reflect an unresolved V gene, and the others are unexplained. That table furnishes V, J and clone size, whereas the DNA furnished D and trimming. The sample yields 180,000 or so clones; roughly 60% were counted once. In total, the top ten clones hold about 1.5% of the sample.

The source was CD4+ T cells sorted from blood, collected at week 0. The clonotype was recovered from a human donor with alopecia areata. The chain is made from TRBV19 and TRBJ2-1, with a weak D call of TRBD2 (6 bases match). This receptor has the CDR3 CASGGTATGNEQFF. The DNA sequence is given as TGTGCCAGCGGCGGGACTGCGACGGGAAATGAGCAGTTCTTC.